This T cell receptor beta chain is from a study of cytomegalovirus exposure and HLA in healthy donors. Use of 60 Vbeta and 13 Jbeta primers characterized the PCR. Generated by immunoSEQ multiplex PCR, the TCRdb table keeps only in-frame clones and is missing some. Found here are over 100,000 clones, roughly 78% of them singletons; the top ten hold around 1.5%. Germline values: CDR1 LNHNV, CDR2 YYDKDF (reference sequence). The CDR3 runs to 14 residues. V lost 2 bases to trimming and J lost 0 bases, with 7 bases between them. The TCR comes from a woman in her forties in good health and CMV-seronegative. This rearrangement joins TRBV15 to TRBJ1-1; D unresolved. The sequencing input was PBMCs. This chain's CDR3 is CATSRLGMNTEAFF. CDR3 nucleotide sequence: TGTGCCACCAGCAGATTGGGCATGAACACTGAAGCTTTCTTT.